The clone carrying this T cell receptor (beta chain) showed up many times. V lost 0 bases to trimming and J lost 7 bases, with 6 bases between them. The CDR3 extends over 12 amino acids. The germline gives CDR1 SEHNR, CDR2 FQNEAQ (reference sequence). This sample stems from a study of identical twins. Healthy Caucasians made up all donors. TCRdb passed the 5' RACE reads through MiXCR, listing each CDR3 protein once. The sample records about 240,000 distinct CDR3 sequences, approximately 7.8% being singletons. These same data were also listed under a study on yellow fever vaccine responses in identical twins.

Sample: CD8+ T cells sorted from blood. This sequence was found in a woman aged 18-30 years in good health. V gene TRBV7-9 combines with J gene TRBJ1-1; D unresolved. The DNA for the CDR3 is TGTGCCAGCAGCTTAGCTTCGGGTGAAGCTTTCTTT. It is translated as CASSLASGEAFF.